Below are 20 T cell receptor beta chains sequenced from a single sample in a study of Ad26.COV2.S vaccination and SARS-CoV-2 variants. Treatment given: 15 to 20 received Ad26.COV2.S at low or high dose, single or two shots; 5 received placebo; per-sample allocation not given. Sampling took place 63 days after the first vaccine or placebo injection. TCRdb keeps only in-frame clones here, not all; method: immunoSEQ multiplex PCR. This table holds approximately 340,000 clones, about 85% found once. The material sequenced was peripheral blood, taken in a trial of Ad26.COV2.S vaccine versus placebo. Receptor source: a person aged 18-60 years who received the Ad26.COV2.S COVID-19 vaccine or a placebo.

V and J are TRBV5-4 and TRBJ2-1, with D tentatively TRBD1 (6 bases). The V end was cut by 6 bases, the J end by 4 bases, with 14 bases between. The CDR3 loop spans 14 amino acids. Germline CDR1 SGHNT, CDR2 YYREEE (reference sequence). CDR3 sequence reads: CASTRGQNYNEQFF. CDR3 coding DNA: TGTGCCAGCACCCGAGGACAGAATTACAATGAGCAGTTCTTC.

This clone turned up a few times. The genes are TRBV5-1 and TRBJ2-1, with 8 bases fitting TRBD1. The J segment lost 8 bases and the V segment lost 0 bases, leaving 4 bases of the junction unmatched. Germline-derived CDR1 and CDR2 are SGHRS and YFSETQ. This CDR3 spans 14 amino acids. DNA of the CDR3: TGCGCCAGCAGCTTGGGGGACAGGACGGATGAGCAGTTCTTC. This sequence encodes CASSLGDRTDEQFF.

The chain couples TRBV11-2 to TRBJ2-3, with TRBD2 identical over 11 bases. V lost 6 bases, J lost 1 base, and 6 bases stayed unmatched. The CDR3 runs 16 residues. Germline V gene lookup returns CDR1 SGHAT and CDR2 FQNNGV. This CDR3 reads CASRASGGPGTDTQYF. CDR3 bases: TGTGCCAGCAGAGCTAGCGGGGGGCCGGGCACAGATACGCAGTATTTT.

V and J are TRBV12-3 or TRBV12-4 and TRBJ1-6; possibly TRBD1 for D (6 bases). The CDR3 extends over 13 amino acids. Trimming took 2 bases from V and 10 from J, leaving 9 bases between them. CDR3 region: CASSLLQGSPLHF. CDR3 nucleotides: TGTGCCAGCAGTTTACTACAGGGATCACCCCTCCACTTT.

The V gene is TRBV21-1, the J gene TRBJ1-1. TRBV21-1 is given as a pseudogene. There are 12 residues in the CDR3. The CDR3 sequence: CASSRRRGLAFF. The CDR3 DNA reads TGTGCCAGCAGTCGAAGGAGGGGGTTGGCTTTCTTT.

Regarding this clone: Sequence at one end of the junction differs from germline and may be a read error. The V and J genes are TRBV7-7 and TRBJ1-5, with a possible D match to TRBD1 (5 bases). Germline CDR1 reads SSHAT; CDR2 reads FNYEAQ (reference sequence). The CDR3 spans 17 residues. CDR3: CASSPARVLVRGQPQHF. The DNA for the CDR3 is TGTGCTAGCAGCCCCGCCAGGGTGTTGGTTCGTGGTCAGCCCCAGCATTTT.

This CDR3 reads CASMTTDTQYF. The CDR3 nucleotides are TGTGCCAGCATGACGACGGATACGCAGTATTTT. The chain recombines TRBV6-6 with TRBJ2-3; no clear D. Deletions cut 7 bases from V and 6 bases from J, with 8 bases between. Germline CDR1 and CDR2: MNHNY and SVGAGI (reference sequence). This CDR3 is built from 11 residues.

The chain is built from TRBV6-2 or TRBV6-3 and TRBJ2-4; 7 nucleotides align to TRBD2. V was clipped by 5 bases and J by 6 bases; unmatched bases: 1. Germline CDR1 and CDR2: MNHEY and SVGEGT. The CDR3 has 12 amino acids. CDR3 DNA: TGTGCCAGCAGTACTAGCGTAAACATTCAGTACTTC. This translates into CASSTSVNIQYF.

CDR3 DNA: TGTGCCAGCAGCTTAGTAGAGAAAGGAGGCTACACCTTC. This codes for CASSLVEKGGYTF. V gene TRBV7-9 combines with J gene TRBJ1-2; unclear D gene. The CDR3 totals 13 residues. In germline, CDR1 is SEHNR, CDR2 FQNEAQ (reference sequence). V shed 1 base and J shed 8 bases, with 11 bases lying between them.

This chain uses TRBV2 with TRBJ2-1; D perhaps matches TRBD2 (6 bases). This CDR3 contains 14 residues. The germline V gene has CDR1 SNHLY and CDR2 FYNNEI. V dropped 5 bases and J dropped 6 bases, with 14 bases sitting between them. This CDR3 reads CASSPGRGSNEQFF. CDR3 bases: TGTGCCAGCAGTCCCGGTCGGGGGTCCAATGAGCAGTTCTTC.

V usage is TRBV9 and J usage is TRBJ1-5; D remains ambiguous. Germline V gene data show CDR1 as SGDLS and CDR2 as YYNGEE. The CDR3 runs to 14 residues. Trimming took off 3 bases at V and 1 base at J, with 8 bases between the two ends. CDR3 DNA sequence: TGTGCCAGCAGCGGGGGTCTCAGCAATCAGCCCCAGCATTTT. It encodes CASSGGLSNQPQHF.

The chain uses TRBV11-3 and TRBJ2-7; D ambiguous. The V gene's germline CDR1 is SGHNT and CDR2 YENEEA. V shed 0 bases and J shed 4 bases, with 13 bases lying between them. This CDR3 is 15 amino acids long. The CDR3 DNA is TGTGCCAGCAGCTTAGATTACGGCATTGGGTACGAGCAGTACTTC. This gives the protein CASSLDYGIGYEQYF.

The chain employs TRBV5-8 and TRBJ1-4; D possibly corresponds to TRBD1 (5 bases). Between the trimmed V and J ends, which lost 3 bases and 7 bases, there was a span of 16 bases. CDR3 size: 15 residues. In germline, CDR1 is SGHTS, CDR2 YDEGEE. The CDR3 here is CASSSSGLDIEKLFF. The DNA of the CDR3 is TGTGCCAGCAGCTCCTCGGGACTGGATATTGAAAAACTGTTTTTT.

At least ten counts were recorded for this clone. This CDR3 is CASSPPPRQGYEQYF. Written as DNA, the CDR3 is TGTGCCAGCAGCCCGCCACCTCGACAGGGGTACGAGCAGTACTTC. The chain joins TRBV7-9 to TRBJ2-7; 8 bases are a match to TRBD1. Germline trimming cut 5 bases from V and 4 bases from J; bases unmatched to any gene: 10. The CDR3 runs 15 residues. CDR1 is SEHNR and CDR2 is FQNEAQ in the germline V gene (reference sequence). The full variable domain, its missing parts supplied by reference TRBV7-9 and TRBJ2-7, is DTGVSQNPRHKITKRGQNVTFRCDPISEHNRLYWYRQTLGQGPEFLTYFQNEAQLEKSRLLSDRFSAERPKGSFSTLEIQRTEQGDSAMYLCASSPPPRQGYEQYFGPGTRLTVT.

The count of this clone is one. V and J are TRBV5-5 and TRBJ2-2, with 11 bases that match TRBD2. Germline lookup yields CDR1 SGHKS and CDR2 YYEKEE (reference sequence). With 1 base clipped from V and 6 bases from J, the junction kept 2 bases outside the gene matches. This CDR3 is built from 15 residues. CDR3 sequence: CASSLISGGAGELFF. For the CDR3, the DNA is TGTGCCAGCAGCTTGATTAGCGGGGGGGCCGGGGAGCTGTTTTTT.

This clone was seen just once. The chain couples TRBV5-1 to TRBJ2-7; 9 bases match TRBD1. The CDR3 is 15 amino acids. J lost 5 bases, V lost 0 bases, and 6 bases had no gene match. CDR1 and CDR2 from the germline V gene are SGHRS and YFSETQ. In DNA, the CDR3 is TGCGCCAGCAGCTTGGTTGGGACAGGGCTTAACGAGCAGTACTTC. Its translation is CASSLVGTGLNEQYF.

The chain recombines TRBV11-2 with TRBJ2-3; perhaps TRBD1 as D (5 bases). Germline CDR1 is SGHAT and CDR2 is FQNNGV. With 5 bases removed from V and 3 bases from J, the gap between germline ends came to 9 bases. CDR3 size: 13 residues. The CDR3 spells CASSIQGTDTQYF. The CDR3 DNA sequence: TGTGCCAGCAGCATCCAGGGTACAGATACGCAGTATTTT. Together with reference TRBV11-2 and TRBJ2-3, the CDR3 gives the full variable domain: EAGVAQSPRYKIIEKRQSVAFWCNPISGHATLYWYQQILGQGPKLLIQFQNNGVVDDSQLPKDRFSAERLKGVDSTLKIQPAKLEDSAVYLCASSIQGTDTQYFGPGTRLTVL.

The J gene is TRBJ2-5, the V gene TRBV11-3; a possible D gene is TRBD1 (6 bases). Germline assignment: CDR1 SGHNT and CDR2 YENEEA. The CDR3 length is 15 residues. Trimming stripped 1 base from V and 3 bases from J, with 12 bases between. The CDR3 bases are TGTGCCAGCAGCTTAGGGGGGCGAGGGAAAGAGACCCAGTACTTC. Its translation is CASSLGGRGKETQYF. Drawing the rest from reference TRBV11-3 and TRBJ2-5, the complete variable domain is EAGVVQSPRYKIIEKKQPVAFWCNPISGHNTLYWYLQNLGQGPELLIRYENEEAVDDSQLPKDRFSAERLKGVDSTLKIQPAELGDSAVYLCASSLGGRGKETQYFGPGTRLLVL.

This CDR3 reads CASSFFRQGAEAFF. CDR3 nucleotide sequence: TGCGCCAGCAGCTTCTTCCGACAGGGGGCTGAAGCTTTCTTT. The chain couples TRBV5-1 to TRBJ1-1; 9 bases are shared with TRBD1. CDR3 length equals 14 residues. Trimming took 2 bases from V and 6 from J; bases not matched to a gene: 5. CDR1 and CDR2 (germline): SGHRS, YFSETQ. The complete variable domain, with remaining parts taken from reference TRBV5-1 and TRBJ1-1, reads KAGVTQTPRYLIKTRGQQVTLSCSPISGHRSVSWYQQTPGQGLQFLFEYFSETQRNKGNFPGRFSGRQFSNSRSEMNVSTLELGDSALYLCASSFFRQGAEAFFGQGTRLTVV.

The chain has TRBV2 and TRBJ2-7, with 7 bases fitting TRBD2. The CDR3 has 14 amino acids. Looked up from germline, CDR1 is SNHLY and CDR2 is FYNNEI. Trimming cost V 6 bases and J 4 bases; bases outside gene matches: 9. The CDR3 DNA reads TGTGCCAGCAGGGCAACTAAAGCGGGGTACGAGCAGTACTTC. Encoded protein: CASRATKAGYEQYF.